This TCR beta chain was retrieved from a study of tumor and adjacent non-tumor tissue in lung cancer. Overall study findings and caveats: Normal lung showed higher cumulative top 100 clone frequency than tumor.

A modified ARM-PCR protocol with three rounds of nested PCR amplified TCRbeta. Using its own MiXCR run on the multiplex PCR reads, TCRdb lists one record per CDR3 protein. The sample records tens of thousands of distinct CDR3 sequences, 50% to 60% being singletons. The template was RNA from unsorted bulk tissue. This clonotype counts as large (0.1 to 1%). Antigen: not known. The CDR3 totals 14 residues. V was pared by 7 bases and J by 2 bases, with 14 bases between. Germline V gene data show CDR1 as SQVTM and CDR2 as ANQGSEA. Sequenced: lung tumor tissue. The rearrangement joins TRBV29-1 to TRBJ2-2; D is unclear. The source of this sequence is a man over 45 with non-small cell lung cancer. As DNA, the CDR3 is TGCAGCGCCCTGACATCTCCCAACACCGGGGAGCTGTTTTTT. As protein: CSALTSPNTGELFF.